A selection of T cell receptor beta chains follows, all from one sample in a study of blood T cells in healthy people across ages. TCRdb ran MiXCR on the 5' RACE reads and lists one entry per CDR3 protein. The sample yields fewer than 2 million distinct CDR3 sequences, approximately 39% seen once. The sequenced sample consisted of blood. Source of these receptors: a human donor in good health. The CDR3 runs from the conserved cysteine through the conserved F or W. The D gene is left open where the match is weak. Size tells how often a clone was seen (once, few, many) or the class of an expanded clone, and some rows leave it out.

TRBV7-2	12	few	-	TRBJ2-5	CASSRTPETQYF	TGTGCCAGCAGCCGAACCCCTGAGACCCAGTACTTC
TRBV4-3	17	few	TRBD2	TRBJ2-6	CASSQGEGSAGANVLTF	TGCGCCAGCAGCCAAGGGGAGGGATCGGCGGGGGCCAACGTCCTGACTTTC
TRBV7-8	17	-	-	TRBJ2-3	CASSLGVIGGAPDTQYF	TGTGCCAGCAGCTTAGGGGTTATCGGTGGGGCCCCAGATACGCAGTATTTT
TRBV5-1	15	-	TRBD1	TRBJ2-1	CASSTGTGGDNEQFF	TGCGCCAGCAGCACAGGGACAGGGGGGGATAATGAGCAGTTCTTC
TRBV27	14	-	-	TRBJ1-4	CASSLEGASEKLFF	TGTGCCAGCAGTTTAGAAGGGGCCTCAGAAAAACTGTTTTTT
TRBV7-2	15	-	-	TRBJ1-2	CAGGQGKMAYYGYTF	TGTGCCGGCGGCCAGGGCAAGATGGCTTACTATGGCTACACCTTC
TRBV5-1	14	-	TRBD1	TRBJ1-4	CASSSDRGDEKLFF	TGCGCCAGCAGCTCGGACAGGGGTGATGAAAAACTGTTTTTT
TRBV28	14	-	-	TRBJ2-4	CASSTTQSGNIQYF	TGTGCCAGCAGCACCACACAATCGGGGAACATTCAGTACTTC
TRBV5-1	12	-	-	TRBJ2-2	CASSSEGEELFF	TGCGCCAGCAGCTCGGAGGGGGAGGAGCTGTTTTTT
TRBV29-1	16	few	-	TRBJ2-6	CSVDLIGRSGANVLTF	TGCAGCGTTGATTTGATAGGCCGCTCTGGGGCCAACGTCCTGACTTTC
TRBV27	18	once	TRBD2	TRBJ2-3	CASSFLLAGGLSVDTQYF	TGTGCCAGCAGTTTTTTACTAGCGGGGGGGCTGTCAGTAGATACGCAGTATTTT
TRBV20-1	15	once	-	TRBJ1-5	CSARTGPYSNQPQHF	TGCAGTGCCCGTACAGGGCCCTATAGCAATCAGCCCCAGCATTTT
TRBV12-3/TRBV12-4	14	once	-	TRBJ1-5	CVSSPSGGNQPQHF	TGTGTCAGCAGCCCATCAGGAGGCAATCAGCCCCAGCATTTT
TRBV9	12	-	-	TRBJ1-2	CASQTTNYGYTF	TGTGCCAGCCAGACCACTAACTATGGCTACACCTTC
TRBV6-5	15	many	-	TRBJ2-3	CASSRGGYSTDTQYF	TGTGCCAGCAGCCGCGGGGGCTATAGCACAGATACGCAGTATTTT
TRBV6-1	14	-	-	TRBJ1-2	CASSDITGPYGYTF	TGTGCCAGCAGTGACATCACAGGGCCCTATGGCTACACCTTC
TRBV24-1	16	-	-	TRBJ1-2	CATSDWRTPVVYGYTF	TGTGCCACCAGTGATTGGAGGACCCCGGTAGTGTATGGCTACACCTTC
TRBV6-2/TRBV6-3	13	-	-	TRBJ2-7	CASRSTGPYEQYF	TGTGCCAGCAGATCGACAGGACCCTACGAGCAGTACTTC
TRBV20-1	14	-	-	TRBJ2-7	CSVDERGELNEQYF	TGCAGTGTCGATGAGAGGGGGGAACTTAATGAGCAGTACTTC
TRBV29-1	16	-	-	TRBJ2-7	CSVAPGLATKRYEQYF	TGCAGCGTTGCCCCCGGCCTGGCGACAAAGAGGTACGAGCAGTACTTC
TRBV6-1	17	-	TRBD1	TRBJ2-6	CASGRDRALPGANVLTF	TGTGCCAGCGGTAGGGACAGGGCCTTACCTGGGGCCAACGTCCTGACTTTC
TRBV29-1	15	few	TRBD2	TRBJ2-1	CSVPIGGAGNNEQFF	TGCAGCGTCCCTATCGGGGGGGCCGGGAACAATGAGCAGTTCTTC
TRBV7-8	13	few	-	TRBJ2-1	CASSWSGLNEQFF	TGTGCCAGCAGCTGGTCAGGGCTCAATGAGCAGTTCTTC
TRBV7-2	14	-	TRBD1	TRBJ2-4	CASSCGTGGQEQYF	TGTGCCAGCAGCTGCGGGACAGGGGGCCAAGAGCAGTACTTC
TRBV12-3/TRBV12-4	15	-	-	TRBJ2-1	CASTNSPGPYNEQFF	TGTGCCAGCACCAACTCCCCAGGGCCCTACAATGAGCAGTTCTTC
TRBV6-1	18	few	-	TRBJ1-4	CASSPGGRVLLANEKLFF	TGTGCCAGCAGTCCCGGGGGGAGGGTACTGCTGGCTAATGAAAAACTGTTTTTT
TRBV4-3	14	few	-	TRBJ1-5	CASSQEIGDQPQHF	TGCGCCAGCAGCCAAGAAATTGGCGACCAGCCCCAGCATTTT
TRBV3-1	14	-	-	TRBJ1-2	CASSPTRDGYGYTF	TGTGCCAGCAGCCCGACCCGGGACGGTTATGGCTACACCTTC
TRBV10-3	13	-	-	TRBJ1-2	CAISEDRNYGHTF	TGTGCCATCAGTGAGGACCGAAACTATGGCCACACCTTC
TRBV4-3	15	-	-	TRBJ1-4	CASSQGGVVGEKLFF	TGCGCCAGCAGCCAAGGGGGGGTTGTAGGTGAAAAACTGTTTTTT
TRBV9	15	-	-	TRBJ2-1	CASSPGVGYYNEQFF	TGTGCCAGCAGCCCAGGGGTGGGCTACTACAATGAGCAGTTCTTC
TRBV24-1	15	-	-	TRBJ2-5	CATSDLQGWNNEQYF	TGTGCCACCAGTGATTTGCAGGGGTGGAACAATGAGCAGTACTTC
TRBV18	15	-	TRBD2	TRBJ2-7	CASSPGLAGSDEQYF	TGTGCCAGCTCACCAGGACTAGCGGGGAGCGACGAGCAGTACTTC
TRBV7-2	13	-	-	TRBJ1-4	CASSSTKGEKLFF	TGTGCCAGCAGCTCCACGAAGGGTGAAAAACTGTTTTTT
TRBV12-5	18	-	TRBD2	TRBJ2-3	CASGLVVLAGAITDTQYF	TGTGCTAGTGGTTTGGTAGTCCTAGCGGGAGCCATCACAGATACGCAGTATTTT
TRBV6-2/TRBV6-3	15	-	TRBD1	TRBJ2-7	CASSFYTGGPYEQYF	TGTGCCAGCAGCTTCTATACAGGGGGACCCTACGAGCAGTACTTC
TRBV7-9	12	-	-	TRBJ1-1	CASSSQGDEAFF	TGTGCCAGCAGCTCCCAGGGAGATGAAGCTTTCTTT
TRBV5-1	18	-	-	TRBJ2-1	CASSPTWLAGFSYNEQFF	TGCGCCAGCAGCCCCACATGGCTCGCGGGCTTCTCCTACAATGAGCAGTTCTTC
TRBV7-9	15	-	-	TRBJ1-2	CASSPQPGRIWGYTF	TGTGCCAGCAGCCCACAACCAGGGAGAATTTGGGGCTACACCTTC
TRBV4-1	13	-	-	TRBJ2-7	CASSQDMTAREYF	TGCGCCAGCAGCCAAGATATGACCGCGAGAGAGTACTTC
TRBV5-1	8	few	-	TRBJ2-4	CASSFQGF	TGCGCCAGCAGCTTCCAGGGGTTC
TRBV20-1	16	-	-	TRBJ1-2	CSARVPPGTDYYGYTF	TGCAGTGCTAGAGTTCCCCCAGGGACTGATTACTATGGCTACACCTTC
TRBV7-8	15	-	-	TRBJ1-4	CASSLALTEGEKLFF	TGTGCCAGCAGCTTAGCGCTGACCGAGGGGGAAAAACTGTTTTTT
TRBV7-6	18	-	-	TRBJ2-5	CASSFRFDARSGKETQYF	TGTGCCAGCAGCTTCAGGTTTGACGCACGAAGTGGTAAAGAGACCCAGTACTTC
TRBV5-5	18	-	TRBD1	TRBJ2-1	CASSSTITGTGTYNEQFF	TGTGCCAGCAGCAGTACCATTACCGGGACAGGGACCTACAATGAGCAGTTCTTC